The 19 T cell receptor beta chains reported below all come from one sample, sequenced in a study of T cell responses to AZD1222 COVID-19 vaccine (dated by TCRdb to the early 2020s). The sample's time point label, in plain terms: baseline before first vaccination. Library generation was performed with the immunoSEQ multiplex PCR assay. Imported from immuneACCESS, the table was reduced by TCRdb to in-frame sequences with V and J called. These copies leave out some clones; in studies compared against another copy, an unresolved V gene accounts for under half, and the cause of the remainder is not known. Recorded for this sample are about 110,000 clones; about 90% of them occurred a single time. 7.8% of the sample rests with the top ten. The sample was peripheral blood, taken on day 0 of AZD1222 vaccination. These receptors were obtained from an adult in good health.

The V gene is TRBV2, the J gene TRBJ1-1, with 9 bases fitting TRBD1. Germline V gene data show CDR1 as SNHLY and CDR2 as FYNNEI. The CDR3 consists of 14 residues. The J segment lost 6 bases and the V segment lost 6 bases, leaving 8 bases of the junction unmatched. CDR3 in DNA: TGTGCCAGCAGGGGGGAGACAGGGGGTCCTGAAGCTTTCTTT. It codes for CASRGETGGPEAFF.

This clone was detected only once. This chain joins TRBV6-4 and TRBJ1-2; 8 bases match TRBD1. Germline loops: CDR1 MRHNA, CDR2 SNTAGT. After removal of 4 bases from V and 4 bases from J, the junction contained 8 bases not matched to a gene. The CDR3 extends over 15 amino acids. The CDR3 DNA reads TGTGCCAGCAGTGCCACGACAGGGGACCCCTATGGCTACACCTTC. It specifies CASSATTGDPYGYTF.

About this clone itself: The identical CDR3 is also encoded by other nucleotide sequences in the sample. CDR3 in amino acids: CAWSWGRGTEAFF. In nucleotides, the CDR3 is TGTGCCTGGAGTTGGGGGCGGGGAACTGAAGCTTTCTTT. The rearrangement uses TRBV30 and TRBJ1-1; possible D gene TRBD1, 6 bases. CDR1 is GTSNPN and CDR2 is SVGIG in the germline V gene (reference sequence). V was cut by 2 bases and J by 5 bases, with 12 bases left in between. CDR3 length: 13 residues.

The V gene is TRBV27, the J gene TRBJ1-1; D is possibly TRBD1 (5 bases). The CDR3 runs to 17 residues. Germline lookup yields CDR1 MNHEY and CDR2 SMNVEV (reference sequence). V was cut by 5 bases and J by 0 bases, with 19 bases left in between. CDR3 sequence (DNA): TGTGCCAGCAGTCCCCGACAGTCAACATCTATGAACACTGAAGCTTTCTTT. This encodes CASSPRQSTSMNTEAFF.

This clone was picked up one time. This sequence joins TRBV11-2 and TRBJ1-6, with no clear D. The germline V gene encodes CDR1 SGHAT and CDR2 FQNNGV. The CDR3 totals 13 residues. V was pared by 0 bases and J by 8 bases, with 5 bases between. For the CDR3, the DNA is TGTGCCAGCAGCTTAGATAGGGATTCACCCCTCCACTTT. It codes for CASSLDRDSPLHF.

The chain has TRBV5-5 and TRBJ1-3; D is unresolved. CDR3 size: 15 residues. The V end was cut by 3 bases, the J end by 3 bases, with 13 bases between. In germline, CDR1 is SGHKS, CDR2 YYEKEE (reference sequence). The CDR3 nucleotides read TGTGCCAGCAGCTCGACCTCGGGAGGTGGAAACACCATATATTTT. This encodes CASSSTSGGGNTIYF.

This chain joins TRBV29-1 and TRBJ1-1; the D gene is possibly TRBD1 (6 bases). V was trimmed by 7 bases and J by 2 bases, leaving 11 bases between them. Per the germline V gene, CDR1 is SQVTM and CDR2 is ANQGSEA. This CDR3 comprises 12 residues. This chain's CDR3 is CSARGYNTEAFF. The CDR3 DNA sequence: TGCAGCGCTAGGGGGTATAACACTGAAGCTTTCTTT.

The chain combines TRBV29-1 with TRBJ1-1; D uncertain. V was trimmed by 8 bases and J by 1 base, leaving 8 bases between them. CDR3 size: 11 residues. CDR1 and CDR2 (germline): SQVTM, ANQGSEA. The DNA for the CDR3 is TGCAGCATAGGCCCGAACACTGAAGCTTTCTTT. This translates into CSIGPNTEAFF.

The chain uses TRBV2 and TRBJ1-1; no clear D. The CDR3 is 11 residues long. V dropped 7 bases and J dropped 3 bases, with 6 bases sitting between them. Germline assignment: CDR1 SNHLY and CDR2 FYNNEI. CDR3 DNA sequence: TGTGCCAGCATAACATACACTGAAGCTTTCTTT. The encoded protein is CASITYTEAFF.

This chain joins TRBV27 and TRBJ2-7, with 7 bases identical to TRBD1. This CDR3 comprises 15 residues. Germline-derived CDR1 and CDR2 are MNHEY and SMNVEV (reference sequence). J lost 2 bases, V lost 5 bases, and 9 bases had no gene match. CDR3 nucleotides: TGTGCCAGCAGTGGTACAGGGGTTGGTGCCTACGAGCAGTACTTC. Protein: CASSGTGVGAYEQYF.

In DNA, the CDR3 is TGTGCCAGCGGACAAAGGGGGGGAATCACTGAAGCTTTCTTT. This gives the protein CASGQRGGITEAFF. The chain joins TRBV6-5 to TRBJ1-1; weak D call: TRBD1 (6 bases). The CDR3 contains 14 residues. Trimming stripped 8 bases from V and 4 bases from J, with 17 bases between. Germline V gene lookup returns CDR1 MNHEY and CDR2 SVGAGI.

The chain employs TRBV29-1 and TRBJ2-2; 8 bases agree with TRBD1. CDR1 SQVTM and CDR2 ANQGSEA come from the germline V gene. The J segment lost 0 bases and the V segment lost 4 bases, leaving 4 bases of the junction unmatched. The CDR3 is made up of 15 amino acids. The CDR3 loop is CSVGRQGSNTGELFF. Here the CDR3 DNA reads TGCAGCGTTGGACGACAGGGGTCGAACACCGGGGAGCTGTTTTTT.

The chain has TRBV14 and TRBJ1-2, with unresolved D. V was clipped by 1 base and J by 4 bases, with 13 bases between them. This CDR3 is 15 amino acids long. Per germline, CDR1 SGHDN and CDR2 FVKESK. The CDR3 reads CASSQGQAVLYGYTF. The CDR3, as DNA: TGTGCCAGCAGCCAAGGGCAGGCCGTACTCTATGGCTACACCTTC.

This chain joins TRBV20-1 and TRBJ2-7, with 11 bases lining up with TRBD1. The CDR3 has 14 residues. CDR1 and CDR2 (germline): DFQATT, SNEGSKA (reference sequence). The ends lost 3 bases at V and 3 bases at J; junction bases unmatched: 4. The CDR3 loop reads CSASPGTGGYEQYF. The CDR3, as DNA: TGCAGTGCTAGTCCCGGGACAGGGGGCTACGAGCAGTACTTC.

This clone was counted once. V and J are TRBV30 and TRBJ1-4; TRBD1 matches 7 bases. This CDR3 has 14 residues. Per germline, CDR1 GTSNPN and CDR2 SVGIG (reference sequence). V trimming: 2 bases; J trimming: 4 bases; junction bases outside the gene matches: 4. Written as DNA, the CDR3 is TGTGCCTGGAGTAGGACAGGTTATAATGAAAAACTGTTTTTT. It specifies CAWSRTGYNEKLFF.

The chain recombines TRBV28 with TRBJ1-3; D unclear. The CDR3 contains 14 residues. Germline V lookup: CDR1 MDHEN, CDR2 SYDVKM. V dropped 10 bases and J dropped 1 base, with 14 bases sitting between them. CDR3 DNA: TGTGCCACGAGACGGACGATTTCTGGAAACACCATATATTTT. Translating it yields CATRRTISGNTIYF.

The chain joins TRBV5-4 to TRBJ2-3; D is perhaps TRBD1 or TRBD2 (5 bases each). Germline V gives CDR1 SGHNT, CDR2 YYREEE (reference sequence). V was cut by 4 bases and J by 0 bases, with 12 bases left in between. The CDR3 length is 15 residues. DNA of the CDR3: TGTGCCAGCAGCGTCGGGGCCACTAGCACAGATACGCAGTATTTT. This translates into CASSVGATSTDTQYF.

The chain combines TRBV19 with TRBJ1-5; no clear D gene. V lost 5 bases and J lost 6, with 11 bases in between. CDR3 size: 13 residues. Germline CDR1 LNHDA, CDR2 SQIVND (reference sequence). CDR3 DNA: TGTGCCAGTAGTGTGCAGGCCTTTCAGCCCCAGCATTTT. Amino acid sequence: CASSVQAFQPQHF.

The chain is built from TRBV3-1 (or the pseudogene TRBV3-2) and TRBJ2-3; 10 positions agree with TRBD2. J gave up 4 bases and V 0 bases, and 4 bases lay outside the gene matches. CDR3 length: 16 amino acids. Germline assignment: CDR1 LGHDT and CDR2 YNNKEL (reference sequence). The CDR3 is CASSQEASGGSDTQYF. In nucleotides, the CDR3 is TGTGCCAGCAGCCAAGAAGCTAGCGGGGGATCAGATACGCAGTATTTT.